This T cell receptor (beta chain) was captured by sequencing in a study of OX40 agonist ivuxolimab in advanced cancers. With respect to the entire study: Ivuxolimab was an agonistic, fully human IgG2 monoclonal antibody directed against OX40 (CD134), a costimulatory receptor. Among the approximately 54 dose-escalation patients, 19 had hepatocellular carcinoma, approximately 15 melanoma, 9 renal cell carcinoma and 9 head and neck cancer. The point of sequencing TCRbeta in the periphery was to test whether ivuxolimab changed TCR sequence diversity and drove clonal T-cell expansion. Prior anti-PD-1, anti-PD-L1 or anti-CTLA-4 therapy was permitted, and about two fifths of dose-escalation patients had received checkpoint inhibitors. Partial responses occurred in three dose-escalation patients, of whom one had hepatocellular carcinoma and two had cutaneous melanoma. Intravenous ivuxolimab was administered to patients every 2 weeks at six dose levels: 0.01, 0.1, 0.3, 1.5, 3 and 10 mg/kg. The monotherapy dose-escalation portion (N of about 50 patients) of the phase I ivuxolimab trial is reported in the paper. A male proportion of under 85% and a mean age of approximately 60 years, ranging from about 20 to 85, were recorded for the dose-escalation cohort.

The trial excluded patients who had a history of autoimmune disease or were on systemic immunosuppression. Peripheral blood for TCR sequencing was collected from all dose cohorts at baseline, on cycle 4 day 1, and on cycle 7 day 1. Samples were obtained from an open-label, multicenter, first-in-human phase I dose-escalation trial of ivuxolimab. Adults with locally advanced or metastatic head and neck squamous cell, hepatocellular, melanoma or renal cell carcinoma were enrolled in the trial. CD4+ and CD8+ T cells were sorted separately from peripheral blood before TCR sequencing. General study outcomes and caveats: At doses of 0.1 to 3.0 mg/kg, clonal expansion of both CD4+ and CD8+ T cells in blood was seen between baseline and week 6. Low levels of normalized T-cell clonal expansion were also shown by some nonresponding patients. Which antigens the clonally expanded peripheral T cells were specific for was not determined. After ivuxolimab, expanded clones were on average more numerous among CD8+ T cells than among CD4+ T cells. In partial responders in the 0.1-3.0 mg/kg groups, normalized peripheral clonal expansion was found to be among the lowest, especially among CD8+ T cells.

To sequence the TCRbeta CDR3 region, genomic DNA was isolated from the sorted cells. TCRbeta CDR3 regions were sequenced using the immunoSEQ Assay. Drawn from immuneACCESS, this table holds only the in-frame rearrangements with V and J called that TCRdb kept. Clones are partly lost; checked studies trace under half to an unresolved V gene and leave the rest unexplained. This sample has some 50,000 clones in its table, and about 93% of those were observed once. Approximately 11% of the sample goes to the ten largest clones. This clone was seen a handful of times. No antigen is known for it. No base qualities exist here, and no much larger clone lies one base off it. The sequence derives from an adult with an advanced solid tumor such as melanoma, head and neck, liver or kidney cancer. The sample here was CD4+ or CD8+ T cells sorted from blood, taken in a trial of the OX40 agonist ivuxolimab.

The CDR3 amino acid sequence is: CASSPGRDSYEQYF. In nucleotides, the sequence is TGTGCCAGTAGTCCCGGGCGGGACTCCTACGAGCAGTACTTC. The chain uses TRBV19 and TRBJ2-7; matching of 6 bases hints at TRBD2 as the D gene. A distance of 11 bases separates the germline ends of V and J, which lose 5 bases and 0 bases respectively. From the cysteine up to the phenylalanine, the CDR3 has a length of 14 residues. The retained sequence is limited to the CDR3, 42 bases, with the frame set at the first base. CDR1 and CDR2 are read off the germline V gene (reference sequence) as LNHDA and SQIVND.